The clone carrying this T cell receptor (beta chain) occurred once. As handled by the study authors: Scientists estimated how many nucleated cells there were by amplifying reference gene primers. Generated by immunoSEQ multiplex PCR, the TCRdb table keeps only in-frame clones and is missing some. V, J and clone size are those of that table, while D and trimming were read from the DNA. The sample lists hundreds of thousands of clones, about four fifths occurring once. Followed over time, Seattle patients had been enrolled while infection was active. The data originate from a study of blood T cell repertoires in COVID-19. As for the study in general: COVID-19 samples collected from the United States, Italy and Spain covered acute and convalescent phases.

CDR3 size: 13 residues. V lost 8 bases and J lost 5, with 15 bases in between. Germline V gene lookup returns CDR1 MNHEY and CDR2 SVGAGI. The chain employs TRBV6-5 and TRBJ2-5; D is possibly TRBD2 (6 bases). The sequenced sample consisted of peripheral blood. The origin of this receptor is a woman aged 80 or older with COVID-19, enrolled during active disease. The CDR3 here is CASVLGGWETQYF. The CDR3 nucleotides are TGTGCCAGCGTCCTCGGAGGGTGGGAGACCCAGTACTTC.